Listed here are 14 T cell receptor delta chains from one sample, sequenced in a study of Vδ1+ human thymocytes. Study-level findings and limits: Highly polyclonal TRG and TRD repertoires with Gaussian CDR3 length distributions appeared in thymus.

Antigens of these TCRs are unknown. Sequences come from RNA converted to cDNA by reverse transcription. CDR3 amplicons came from multiplex PCR with pooled V-gene forward and constant-region reverse primers. TCRdb reprocessed the multiplex PCR reads using CATT. The data contain 70,000 or so delta-chain clones, about 35% of them singletons. The specimen was Vdelta1+ gamma-delta thymocytes from the thymus. Sample subset: FACS-sorted CD3+ TCRalphabeta- TCRVdelta1+ TCRVdelta2- thymocytes. These receptor sequences come from a boy less than two years old who had congenital heart surgery.

V gene TRDV1 combines with J gene TRDJ1; 12 nucleotides agree with TRDD3. V shed 3 bases, J shed 6 bases, and the junction held 11 bases outside the gene matches. The CDR3 has 17 amino acids. Germline CDR1 and CDR2: TSWWSYY and QGS. Written as DNA, the CDR3 is TGTGCTCTTGGGGATCTTCCTGGGGGATACGGGGTCTATAAACTCATCTTT. Translated, it gives CALGDLPGGYGVYKLIF.

V usage is TRDV1 and J usage is TRDJ1, with 8 bases that match TRDD3. CDR1 and CDR2 (germline): TSWWSYY, QGS. CDR3 size: 18 residues. Trimming cost V 0 bases and J 0 bases; bases outside gene matches: 9. In DNA form, the CDR3 reads TGTGCTCTTGGGGAACTAGTGGGGGATCACCCGCACACCGATAAACTCATCTTT. Translating gives CALGELVGDHPHTDKLIF.

Worth noting for this clone: Germline is not matched at one junction end, which may reflect a read error. V is TRDV1 and J is TRDJ1; D gene ambiguous. The CDR3 is 17 amino acids. Looked up from germline, CDR1 is TSWWSYY and CDR2 is QGS. The CDR3: CALRELSSPSFPDKLIF. The CDR3 coding sequence is TGTGCTCTTAGGGAACTATCGTCCCCCTCGTTCCCCGATAAACTCATCTTT.

This clone appeared a few times. This chain joins TRDV1 and TRDJ1, with 10 positions matching TRDD3. Looked up from germline, CDR1 is TSWWSYY and CDR2 is QGS. The CDR3 extends over 22 amino acids. Trimming cost V 1 base and J 4 bases; bases outside gene matches: 24. This chain's CDR3 is CALGEPPEYSRGYWGIVDKLIF. The CDR3 DNA follows: TGTGCTCTTGGGGAACCCCCAGAATACAGCCGGGGGTACTGGGGGATCGTCGATAAACTCATCTTT.

The sample holds a few counts of this clone. The chain has TRDV1 and TRDJ1, with a possible D match to TRDD3 (6 bases). CDR3 length: 17 amino acids. CDR1 is TSWWSYY and CDR2 is QGS in the germline V gene. V lost 2 bases to trimming and J lost 0 bases, with 16 bases between them. CDR3 nucleotides: TGTGCTCTTGGGGAAGGGGGGGACTCATTGTACACCGATAAACTCATCTTT. This translates into CALGEGGDSLYTDKLIF.

This clone was detected a few times. The V and J genes are TRDV2 and TRDJ1; 9 bases are a match to TRDD2. The J segment lost 10 bases and the V segment lost 3 bases, leaving 5 bases of the junction unmatched. The CDR3 covers 12 residues. CDR1 and CDR2 from the germline V gene are GEAIGNYY and EKD. CDR3 nucleotide sequence: TGTGCCTGTGACTCCTTCCTACTAAGACTCATCTTT. Residues: CACDSFLLRLIF.

This chain joins TRDV1 and TRDJ1, with D perhaps given as TRDD2 or TRDD3 (5 bases each). Germline assignment: CDR1 TSWWSYY and CDR2 QGS. The CDR3 is made up of 18 amino acids. The germline V and J ends were trimmed by 0 bases and 7 bases, with 24 bases remaining between them. CDR3 residues: CALGELPPWAFEPGKLIF. CDR3 nucleotides: TGTGCTCTTGGGGAACTACCCCCCTGGGCCTTCGAGCCCGGTAAACTCATCTTT.

The V and J genes are TRDV1 and TRDJ1; 8 bases match TRDD3. Germline CDR1 and CDR2: TSWWSYY and QGS. With 3 bases clipped from V and 3 bases from J, the junction kept 18 bases outside the gene matches. The CDR3 runs 19 residues. CDR3 residues: CALGDRSPLGDVLADKLIF. In DNA form, the CDR3 reads TGTGCTCTTGGGGATCGTTCCCCTCTGGGGGACGTGTTGGCCGATAAACTCATCTTT.

This sequence joins TRDV1 and TRDJ1, with 12 bases aligning to TRDD3. Germline V gene lookup returns CDR1 TSWWSYY and CDR2 QGS. After removal of 2 bases from V and 4 bases from J, the junction contained 20 bases not matched to a gene. CDR3 size: 21 residues. CDR3 bases: TGTGCTCTTGGGGAATTACAGGGACTAAGTAAGCTGGGGGATACGGACGATAAACTCATCTTT. This codes for CALGELQGLSKLGDTDDKLIF.

Of note for this clone: The sample has other DNA sequences that encode this CDR3 too. J is TRDJ1 and V is TRDV1; a possible D gene is TRDD3 (5 bases). CDR3 length equals 17 residues. Trimming took off 1 base at V and 8 bases at J, with 23 bases between the two ends. Germline assignment: CDR1 TSWWSYY and CDR2 QGS. The DNA for the CDR3 is TGTGCTCTTGGGGAACGGGTAAGGGAACCGTTGGGGCTCAAACTCATCTTT. Its translation is CALGERVREPLGLKLIF.

J is TRDJ1 and V is TRDV1, with TRDD3 identical over 10 bases. Germline values: CDR1 TSWWSYY, CDR2 QGS. V trimming: 4 bases; J trimming: 4 bases; junction bases outside the gene matches: 30. The CDR3 sequence is 23 residues long. This CDR3 is CALGAPYPGAPASTGGCGDKLIF. DNA for the CDR3: TGTGCTCTTGGGGCACCCTATCCTGGCGCCCCGGCCAGTACTGGGGGATGCGGCGATAAACTCATCTTT.

The rearrangement joins TRDV1 to TRDJ1; 12 bases match TRDD3. CDR3 length: 19 residues. From germline, CDR1 is TSWWSYY and CDR2 QGS. J gave up 0 bases and V 2 bases, and 10 bases lay outside the gene matches. CDR3 loop: CALGESRPTGGYYTDKLIF. Written as DNA, the CDR3 is TGTGCTCTTGGGGAAAGCAGGCCTACTGGGGGATACTACACCGATAAACTCATCTTT.

This chain connects TRDV1 to TRDJ1, with 13 bases aligning to TRDD3. V shed 1 base, J shed 6 bases, and the junction held 26 bases outside the gene matches. The V gene's germline CDR1 is TSWWSYY and CDR2 QGS. This CDR3 is 23 amino acids long. In nucleotides, the CDR3 is TGTGCTCTTGGGGAACATTTCCTGGACCCTTTACTGGGGGATACGCTAGAGTTCCATAAACTCATCTTT. Encoded protein: CALGEHFLDPLLGDTLEFHKLIF.

This clone has more than one count but fewer than ten. The chain uses TRDV1 and TRDJ1, with TRDD3 as a possible D gene (6 bases). Germline values: CDR1 TSWWSYY, CDR2 QGS. The CDR3 is 18 residues long. Trimming took off 3 bases at V and 5 bases at J, with 25 bases between the two ends. CDR3 in DNA: TGTGCTCTTGGGGATACCTACTCTCTCGGGGGAGATGCTGATAAACTCATCTTT. Translating it yields CALGDTYSLGGDADKLIF.